The 4 T cell receptor beta chains below come from one sample, sequenced in a study of T-cell memory formation after mild COVID-19. TCRdb passed the 5' RACE reads through MiXCR, listing each CDR3 protein once. Of roughly 450,000 distinct CDR3 sequences listed, around a sixth are singletons. Sequenced material: PBMCs or a T cell subset sorted from them (not recorded which). The receptors were gathered from an adult woman who had mild COVID-19 (a few samples of this study predate the infection). Cell type and time point are not known.

The V call is TRBV6-5, the J call TRBJ2-5; 13 positions agree with TRBD2. The junction had 10 bases not matched to a gene; V was cut back by 5 bases and J by 4 bases. Germline values: CDR1 MNHEY, CDR2 SVGAGI. This CDR3 contains 17 residues. The CDR3 bases are TGTGCCAGCAGTACACCGACTAGCGGGGGGATGTCAGAGACCCAGTACTTC. It codes for CASSTPTSGGMSETQYF.

The chain carries TRBV10-3 and TRBJ2-7, with 12 bases aligning to TRBD2. Germline-derived CDR1 and CDR2 are ENHRY and SYGVKD. V lost 4 bases, J lost 1 base, and 2 bases stayed unmatched. This CDR3 contains 15 residues. CDR3: CAISGTSGTSYEQYF. As DNA, the CDR3 is TGTGCCATCAGTGGGACTAGCGGGACGTCCTACGAGCAGTACTTC.

This clonotype was recorded a few times. The chain has TRBV18 and TRBJ2-1; possibly TRBD2 for D (6 bases). Germline V gene sequence: CDR1 KGHSH, CDR2 LQKENI. The ends were cut back, 6 bases at V and 6 bases at J, with 15 bases in the middle. The CDR3 is 14 amino acids. The CDR3 spells CASSPNPSVNEQFF. The CDR3 DNA reads TGTGCCAGCTCCCCAAACCCTAGCGTCAATGAGCAGTTCTTC.

This clonotype was seen ten or more times. The chain uses TRBV24-1 and TRBJ2-5, with TRBD2 identical over 10 bases. From germline, CDR1 is KGHDR and CDR2 SFDVKD. The trim removed 3 bases at V and 5 bases at J, leaving 11 bases unmatched. The CDR3 is 17 amino acids. The chain's CDR3 is CATSDRVAGGERETQYF. As DNA, the CDR3 is TGTGCCACCAGTGATAGAGTAGCGGGAGGAGAGCGGGAGACCCAGTACTTC.